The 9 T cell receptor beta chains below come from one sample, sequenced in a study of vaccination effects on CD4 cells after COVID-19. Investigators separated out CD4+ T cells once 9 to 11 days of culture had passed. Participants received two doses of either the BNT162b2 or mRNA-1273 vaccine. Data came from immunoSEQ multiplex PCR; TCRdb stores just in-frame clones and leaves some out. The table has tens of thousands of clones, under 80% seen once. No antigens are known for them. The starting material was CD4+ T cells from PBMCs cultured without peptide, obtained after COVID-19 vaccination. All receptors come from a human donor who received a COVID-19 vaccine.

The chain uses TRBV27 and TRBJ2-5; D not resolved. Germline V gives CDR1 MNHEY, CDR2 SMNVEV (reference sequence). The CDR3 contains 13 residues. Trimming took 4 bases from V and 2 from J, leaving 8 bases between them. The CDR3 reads CASSYKPQETQYF. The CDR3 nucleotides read TGTGCCAGCAGTTACAAACCGCAAGAGACCCAGTACTTC.

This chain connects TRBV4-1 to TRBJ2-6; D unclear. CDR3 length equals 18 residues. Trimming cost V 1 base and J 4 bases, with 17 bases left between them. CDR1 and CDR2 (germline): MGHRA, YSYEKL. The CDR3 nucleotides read TGCGCCAGCAGCCAAGGTGGTTCGTACGGCCGGGGGGCCAACGTCCTGACTTTC. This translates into CASSQGGSYGRGANVLTF.

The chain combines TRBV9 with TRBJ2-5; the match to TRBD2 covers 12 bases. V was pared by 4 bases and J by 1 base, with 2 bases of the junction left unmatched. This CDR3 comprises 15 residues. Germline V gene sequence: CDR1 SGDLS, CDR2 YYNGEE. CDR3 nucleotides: TGTGCCAGCAGCAGGACTAGCGGGGTCCAAGAGACCCAGTACTTC. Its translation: CASSRTSGVQETQYF.

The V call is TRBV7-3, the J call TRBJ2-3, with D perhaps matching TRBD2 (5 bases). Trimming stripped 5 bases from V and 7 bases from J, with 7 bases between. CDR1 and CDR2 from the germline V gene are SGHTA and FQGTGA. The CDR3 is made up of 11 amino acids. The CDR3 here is CASSRGYTQYF. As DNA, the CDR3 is TGTGCCAGCAGCCGGGGATATACGCAGTATTTT. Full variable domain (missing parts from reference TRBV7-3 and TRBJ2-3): GAGVSQTPSNKVTEKGKYVELRCDPISGHTALYWYRQSLGQGPEFLIYFQGTGAADDSGLPNDRFFAVRPEGSVSTLKIQRTERGDSAVYLCASSRGYTQYFGPGTRLTVL.

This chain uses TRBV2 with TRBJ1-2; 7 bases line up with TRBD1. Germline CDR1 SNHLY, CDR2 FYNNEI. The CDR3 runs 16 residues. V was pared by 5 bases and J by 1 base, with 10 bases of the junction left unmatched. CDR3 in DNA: TGTGCCAGCAGTAGAGGACAGGCGAGTAATAACTATGGCTACACCTTC. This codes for CASSRGQASNNYGYTF.

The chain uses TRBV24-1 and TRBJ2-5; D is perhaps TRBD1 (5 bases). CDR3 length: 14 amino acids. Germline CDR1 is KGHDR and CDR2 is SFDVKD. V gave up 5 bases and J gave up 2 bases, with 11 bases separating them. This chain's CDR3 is CATSAPDIQETQYF. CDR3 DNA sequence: TGTGCCACCAGTGCCCCGGACATACAAGAGACCCAGTACTTC.

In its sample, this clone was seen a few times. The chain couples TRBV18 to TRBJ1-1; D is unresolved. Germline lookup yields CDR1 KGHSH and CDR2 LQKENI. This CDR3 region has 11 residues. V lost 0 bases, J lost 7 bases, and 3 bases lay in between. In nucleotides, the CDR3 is TGTGCCAGCTCACCACCCGGTGAAGCTTTCTTT. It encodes CASSPPGEAFF.

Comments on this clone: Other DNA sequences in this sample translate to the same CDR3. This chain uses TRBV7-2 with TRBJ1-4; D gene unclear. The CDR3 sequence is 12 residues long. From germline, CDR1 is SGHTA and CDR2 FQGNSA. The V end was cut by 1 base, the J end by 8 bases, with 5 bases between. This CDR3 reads CASSLVREKLFF. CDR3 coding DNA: TGTGCCAGCAGCTTAGTACGCGAAAAACTGTTTTTT.

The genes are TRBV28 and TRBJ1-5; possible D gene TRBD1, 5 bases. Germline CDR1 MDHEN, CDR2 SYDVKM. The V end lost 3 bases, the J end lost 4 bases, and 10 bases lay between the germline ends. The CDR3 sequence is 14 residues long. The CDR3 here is CASSLGDWNQPQHF. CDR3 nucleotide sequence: TGTGCCAGCAGTTTGGGGGACTGGAATCAGCCCCAGCATTTT.